This T cell receptor (beta chain) was sequenced during a study of blood T cell repertoires in COVID-19. The overall study: In each case, the material was cDNA or gDNA derived from T cells, B-cell-depleted T cells, or PBMCs.

This clone appeared once. The assay was immunoSEQ multiplex PCR, and TCRdb's table has in-frame clones only and misses some. The sample includes more than 250,000 clones, approximately 90% seen only once; the top ten take roughly 5.9%. This CDR3 is built from 12 residues. Germline V lookup: CDR1 SEHNR, CDR2 FQNEAQ (reference sequence). V was clipped by 5 bases and J by 5 bases, with 8 bases between them. The chain couples TRBV7-9 to TRBJ2-3; the D gene is possibly TRBD2 (5 bases). The receptor's source is a woman between 45 and 65 years old with COVID-19, enrolled during active disease. The sample consisted of peripheral blood. CDR3 nucleotides: TGTGCCAGCAGCCCAGGACTAGATACGCAGTATTTT. Its protein product is CASSPGLDTQYF.